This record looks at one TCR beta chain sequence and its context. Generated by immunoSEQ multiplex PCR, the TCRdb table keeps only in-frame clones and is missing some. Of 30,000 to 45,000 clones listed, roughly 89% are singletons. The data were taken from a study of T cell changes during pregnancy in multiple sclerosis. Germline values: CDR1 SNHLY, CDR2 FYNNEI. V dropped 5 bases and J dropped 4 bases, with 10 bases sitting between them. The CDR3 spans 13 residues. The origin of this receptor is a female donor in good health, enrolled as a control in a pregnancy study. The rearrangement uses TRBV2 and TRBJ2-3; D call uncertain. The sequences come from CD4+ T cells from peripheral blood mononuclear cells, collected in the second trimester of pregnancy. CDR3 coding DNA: TGTGCCAGCAGTCCCCCCCCCGCAGATACGCAGTATTTT. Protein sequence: CASSPPPADTQYF.